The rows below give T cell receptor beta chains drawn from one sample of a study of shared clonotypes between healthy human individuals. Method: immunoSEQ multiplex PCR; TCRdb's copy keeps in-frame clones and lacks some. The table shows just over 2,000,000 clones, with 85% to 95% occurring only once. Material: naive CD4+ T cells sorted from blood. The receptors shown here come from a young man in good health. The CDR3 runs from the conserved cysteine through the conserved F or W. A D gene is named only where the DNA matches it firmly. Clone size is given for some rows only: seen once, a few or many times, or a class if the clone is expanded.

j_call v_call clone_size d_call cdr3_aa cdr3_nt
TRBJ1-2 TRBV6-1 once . CASSEPGRNYGYTF TGTGCCAGCAGTGAACCGGGACGGAACTATGGCTACACCTTC
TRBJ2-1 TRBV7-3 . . CASSPMTYGEQFF TGTGCCAGCAGCCCCATGACCTACGGTGAGCAGTTCTTC
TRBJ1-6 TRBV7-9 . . CASSQGGRYNSPLHF TGTGCCAGCAGCCAGGGTGGACGTTATAATTCACCCCTCCACTTT
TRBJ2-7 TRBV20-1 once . CSALRGAEQYF TGCAGTGCTCTCCGGGGAGCCGAGCAGTACTTC
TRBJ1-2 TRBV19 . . CASKSQAAYGYTF TGTGCCAGTAAGAGTCAGGCAGCCTATGGCTACACCTTC
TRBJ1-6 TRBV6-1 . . CASSQDPNPLNSPLHF TGTGCCAGCAGTCAAGATCCGAATCCCCTAAATTCACCCCTCCACTTT
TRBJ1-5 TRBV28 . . CASRISNQPQHF TGTGCCAGCCGAATTAGCAATCAGCCCCAGCATTTT
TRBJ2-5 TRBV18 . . CASSPRSSVGETQYF TGTGCCAGCTCACCTCGATCGTCAGTCGGCGAGACCCAGTACTTC
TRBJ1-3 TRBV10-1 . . CASGGFGGNGIGNTIYF TGCGCCAGCGGGGGGTTTGGGGGTAATGGGATTGGAAACACCATATATTTT
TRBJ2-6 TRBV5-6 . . CASSITGDSGANVLTF TGTGCCAGCAGCATCACAGGAGACTCTGGGGCCAACGTCCTGACTTTC
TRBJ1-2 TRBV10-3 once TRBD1 CAISEGQGGYTF TGTGCCATCAGTGAGGGACAGGGAGGCTACACCTTC
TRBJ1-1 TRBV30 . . CAWSVGQGYTEAFF TGTGCCTGGAGTGTAGGCCAGGGGTACACTGAAGCTTTCTTT
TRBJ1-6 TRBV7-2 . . CASSLGTPNSPLHF TGTGCCAGCAGCTTAGGGACGCCTAATTCACCCCTCCACTTT
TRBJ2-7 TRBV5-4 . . CASSLFGSAYEQYF TGTGCCAGCAGCCTCTTCGGGTCAGCCTACGAGCAGTACTTC
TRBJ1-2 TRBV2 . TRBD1 CASSTGGSGYGYTF TGTGCCAGCAGTACAGGGGGCTCTGGCTATGGCTACACCTTC
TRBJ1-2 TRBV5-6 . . CASSSSGPRTSVVTF TGTGCCAGCAGCTCCTCCGGCCCTCGGACGAGTGTGGTCACCTTC
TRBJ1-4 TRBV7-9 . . CASSLGAGRVGNQLFF TGTGCCAGCAGCTTAGGAGCGGGGCGGGTTGGGAACCAACTGTTTTTT
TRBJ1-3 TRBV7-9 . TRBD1 CASSWTGYSGNTIYF TGTGCCAGCAGTTGGACAGGCTACTCTGGAAACACCATATATTTT
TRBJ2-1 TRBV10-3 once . CAGGGSLTYNEQFF TGTGCCGGGGGCGGATCTCTAACCTACAATGAGCAGTTCTTC
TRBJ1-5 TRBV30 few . CALASGLGQPQHF TGTGCCCTCGCCAGCGGGCTGGGTCAGCCCCAGCATTTT
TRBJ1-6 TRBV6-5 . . CASSRGSKYNSPLHF TGTGCCAGCAGTCGGGGGTCAAAGTATAATTCACCCCTCCACTTT
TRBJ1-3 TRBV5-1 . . CASSLEAGERLRGNTIYF TGCGCCAGCAGCTTGGAGGCAGGGGAGCGTCTAAGGGGAAACACCATATATTTT